The 27 T cell receptor beta chains presented below share a single source sample, sequenced in a study of early T cells in non-severe SARS-CoV-2 infection. One entry per CDR3 protein, called by TCRdb with MiXCR from the 5' RACE reads. The table lists 55,000 to 75,000 distinct CDR3 sequences, 12% of them singletons. The sequenced sample consisted of whole blood. Receptors were obtained from an adult who was a healthcare worker with PCR-confirmed SARS-CoV-2 infection or an uninfected control (not recorded which).

This clonotype was detected ten times or more. The chain links TRBV28 to TRBJ2-7, with 11 positions matching TRBD2. The CDR3 loop spans 17 amino acids. V shed 3 bases and J 0 bases; nucleotides not matched to a gene: 7. CDR1 and CDR2 (germline): MDHEN, SYDVKM. The CDR3 here is CASSLGLAALSSYEQYF. The CDR3 region has the DNA TGTGCCAGCAGTTTGGGACTAGCGGCGTTGAGCTCCTACGAGCAGTACTTC.

This clonotype was counted ten times or more. The V and J genes are TRBV5-4 and TRBJ2-7; 12 bases are shared with TRBD2. V lost 6 bases, J lost 2 bases, and 18 bases stayed unmatched. The CDR3 length is 19 residues. Germline CDR1 is SGHNT and CDR2 is YYREEE (reference sequence). The chain's CDR3 is CASTHRTTSGRRDAYEQYF. CDR3 DNA: TGTGCCAGCACCCACCGAACGACTAGCGGGAGAAGGGATGCCTACGAGCAGTACTTC.

This clonotype appeared many times. The genes are TRBV19 and TRBJ2-7, with D tentatively TRBD1 (6 bases). V was clipped by 3 bases and J by 5 bases, with 14 bases between them. The germline gives CDR1 LNHDA, CDR2 SQIVND (reference sequence). The CDR3 is made up of 14 amino acids. CDR3 loop: CASSMNRAVNEQYF. The CDR3 DNA follows: TGTGCCAGTAGTATGAACAGGGCTGTCAACGAGCAGTACTTC.

This clonotype appeared many times. The chain combines TRBV19 with TRBJ2-5; no reliable D call. V gave up 5 bases and J gave up 5 bases, with 9 bases separating them. Germline V gene sequence: CDR1 LNHDA, CDR2 SQIVND (reference sequence). The CDR3 is 12 residues long. Here the CDR3 reads CASSSPRETQYF. The CDR3 DNA reads TGTGCCAGTAGTTCACCTCGGGAGACCCAGTACTTC. The variable domain in full, with the rest retrieved from reference TRBV19 and TRBJ2-5, is DGGITQSPKYLFRKEGQNVTLSCEQNLNHDAMYWYRQDPGQGLRLIYYSQIVNDFQKGDIAEGYSVSREKKESFPLTVTSAQKNPTAFYLCASSSPRETQYFGPGTRLLVL.

This clonotype was seen many times. CDR3 DNA sequence: TGTGCCAGCAGCACGTCACCCCTCGGACTAGCGCTGCAGTTCTTC. Translated: CASSTSPLGLALQFF. The rearrangement joins TRBV5-6 to TRBJ2-1; TRBD2 agrees at 9 bases. The CDR3 consists of 15 residues. CDR1 is SGHDT and CDR2 is YYEEEE in the germline V gene. Trimming removed 4 bases from V and 12 bases from J; junction bases left unmatched: 14.

This clonotype showed up many times. The J gene is TRBJ1-1, the V gene TRBV13; D unclear. CDR3 size: 12 residues. V shed 3 bases and J shed 8 bases, with 10 bases lying between them. Germline V CDR1 and CDR2: PRHDT, FYEKMQ (reference sequence). The CDR3 sequence: CASSFGRSEAFF. The CDR3 region has the DNA TGTGCCAGCAGCTTCGGACGGTCGGAAGCTTTCTTT.

The table lists this clonotype with many counts. The chain couples TRBV7-2 to TRBJ2-7; 9 bases match TRBD1. The CDR3 length is 14 residues. Losses at the gene ends were 4 bases for V and 2 bases for J; bases not matched to a gene: 3. The germline V gene encodes CDR1 SGHTA and CDR2 FQGNSA. CDR3 nucleotides: TGTGCCAGCAGCTCTAGGACAGGGGCCTACGAGCAGTACTTC. It codes for CASSSRTGAYEQYF.

This clonotype came up once. The chain has TRBV28 and TRBJ1-1; D is ambiguous. Germline values: CDR1 MDHEN, CDR2 SYDVKM. The CDR3 covers 17 residues. V dropped 6 bases and J dropped 3 bases, with 23 bases sitting between them. In DNA form, the CDR3 reads TGTGCCAGCAGGCCGTACGGCAGATCTTGGGGTGACACTGAAGCTTTCTTT. It is translated as CASRPYGRSWGDTEAFF.

This clonotype occurred many times. The chain is built from TRBV5-4 and TRBJ1-6; possible D gene TRBD1, 5 bases. In germline, CDR1 is SGHNT, CDR2 YYREEE (reference sequence). CDR3 length equals 18 residues. V was trimmed by 3 bases and J by 2 bases, leaving 18 bases between them. For the CDR3, the DNA is TGTGCCAGCAGCTGGCTACCAGGCGGGGCCACCTATAATTCACCCCTCCACTTT. It specifies CASSWLPGGATYNSPLHF.

This clonotype was counted at least ten times. The V call is TRBV21-1, the J call TRBJ1-5; TRBD1 is the table's D call and was not checked against the DNA. TRBV21-1 corresponds to a pseudogene. This CDR3 has 16 amino acids. CDR3 protein: CASSKGGGICNQPQHF. The CDR3, as DNA: TGTGCCAGCAGCAAAGGAGGGGGGATCTGCAATCAGCCCCAGCATTTT.

This clonotype has a handful of counts. V usage is TRBV2 and J usage is TRBJ2-1; D remains ambiguous. Trimming stripped 7 bases from V and 5 bases from J, with 0 bases between. Germline loops: CDR1 SNHLY, CDR2 FYNNEI. CDR3 length: 9 residues. Here the CDR3 reads CASNNEQFF. CDR3 nucleotides: TGTGCCAGCAACAATGAGCAGTTCTTC. Full variable domain (missing parts from reference TRBV2 and TRBJ2-1): EPEVTQTPSHQVTQMGQEVILRCVPISNHLYFYWYRQILGQKVEFLVSFYNNEISEKSEIFDDQFSVERPDGSNFTLKIRSTKLEDSAMYFCASNNEQFFGPGTRLTVL.

J is TRBJ2-2 and V is TRBV11-2; D is perhaps TRBD1 (5 bases). V was shortened by 8 bases and J by 4 bases, with 11 bases between the two germline ends. The CDR3 has 13 residues. Germline CDR1 SGHAT, CDR2 FQNNGV. In DNA form, the CDR3 reads TGTGCCAGCGCCCAGGGTGCCACCGGGGAGCTGTTTTTT. It specifies CASAQGATGELFF.

At least ten counts were recorded for this clonotype. The chain has TRBV6-1 and TRBJ1-5; 12 bases are a match to TRBD1. Germline V gene data show CDR1 as MNHNS and CDR2 as SASEGT. This CDR3 contains 17 residues. Germline trimming cut 5 bases from V and 5 bases from J; bases unmatched to any gene: 10. The CDR3 spells CASSPLGGQGADQPQHF. CDR3 DNA sequence: TGTGCCAGCAGTCCCCTGGGGGGACAGGGGGCTGATCAGCCCCAGCATTTT.

This clonotype was observed at least ten times. V is TRBV29-1 and J is TRBJ2-7; 10 bases line up with TRBD1. This CDR3 is built from 13 residues. Germline CDR1 and CDR2: SQVTM and ANQGSEA. After removal of 5 bases from V and 5 bases from J, the junction contained 6 bases not matched to a gene. The CDR3 coding sequence is TGCAGCGTTCTGGGACAGGGGATCGACGAGCAGTACTTC. This codes for CSVLGQGIDEQYF.

Within the sample, this clonotype is medium-sized. The V and J genes are TRBV2 and TRBJ2-1, with 12 positions matching TRBD1. Germline V gives CDR1 SNHLY, CDR2 FYNNEI. V dropped 3 bases and J dropped 6; count of bases not matched to a gene: 3. This CDR3 is built from 15 residues. The CDR3 loop is CASSDPGQGANEQFF. As DNA, the CDR3 is TGTGCCAGCAGTGACCCGGGACAGGGGGCCAATGAGCAGTTCTTC.

This clonotype was seen at least ten times. The chain recombines TRBV29-1 with TRBJ1-4; D call uncertain. The length of the CDR3 is 13 residues. Trimming stripped 1 base from V and 10 bases from J, with 13 bases between. The germline V gene has CDR1 SQVTM and CDR2 ANQGSEA. Here the CDR3 reads CSVEVRPRGKLFF. DNA for the CDR3: TGCAGCGTTGAAGTTCGGCCACGGGGAAAACTGTTTTTT. Full variable domain (remainder filled in from reference TRBV29-1 and TRBJ1-4): SAVISQKPSRDICQRGTSLTIQCQVDSQVTMMFWYRQQPGQSLTLIATANQGSEATYESGFVIDKFPISRPNLTFSTLTVSNMSPEDSSIYLCSVEVRPRGKLFFGSGTQLSVL.

This clonotype was counted ten times or more. V is TRBV2 and J is TRBJ1-4, with 8 bases that match TRBD1. There are 14 residues in the CDR3. Germline loops: CDR1 SNHLY, CDR2 FYNNEI. V was clipped by 0 bases and J by 7 bases; unmatched bases: 1. As DNA, the CDR3 is TGTGCCAGCAGTGAAGCGCAGGGGGCTGAAAAACTGTTTTTT. Encoded protein: CASSEAQGAEKLFF.

This clonotype appeared many times. The CDR3 protein is CASSPRSSGLNTGELFF. The CDR3 region has the DNA TGCGCCAGCAGCCCCAGATCTAGCGGGCTGAACACCGGGGAGCTGTTTTTT. The rearrangement uses TRBV5-1 and TRBJ2-2, with 8 bases aligning to TRBD2. V was pared by 4 bases and J by 1 base, with 9 bases of the junction left unmatched. The CDR3 runs 17 residues. The germline V gene has CDR1 SGHRS and CDR2 YFSETQ. Variable domain in full (rest from reference TRBV5-1 and TRBJ2-2): KAGVTQTPRYLIKTRGQQVTLSCSPISGHRSVSWYQQTPGQGLQFLFEYFSETQRNKGNFPGRFSGRQFSNSRSEMNVSTLELGDSALYLCASSPRSSGLNTGELFFGEGSRLTVL.

This clonotype was seen at least ten times. This chain joins TRBV5-1 and TRBJ2-2; perhaps TRBD1 as D (5 bases). CDR1 and CDR2 from the germline V gene are SGHRS and YFSETQ. The CDR3 totals 14 residues. The V end lost 3 bases, the J end lost 7 bases, and 13 bases lay between the germline ends. CDR3 amino acids: CASSSGRASGELFF. The CDR3 DNA follows: TGCGCCAGCAGCTCCGGCAGGGCTAGCGGGGAGCTGTTTTTT. The full variable domain, in which reference TRBV5-1 and TRBJ2-2 provide the parts outside the CDR3, is KAGVTQTPRYLIKTRGQQVTLSCSPISGHRSVSWYQQTPGQGLQFLFEYFSETQRNKGNFPGRFSGRQFSNSRSEMNVSTLELGDSALYLCASSSGRASGELFFGEGSRLTVL.

Ten or more counts support this clonotype. This chain links TRBV20-1 with TRBJ1-2, with a tentative D call TRBD1 (6 bases). The CDR3 contains 14 residues. Trimming removed 3 bases at V and 4 bases at J, with 15 bases between. Germline V gives CDR1 DFQATT, CDR2 SNEGSKA (reference sequence). The CDR3 here is CSASNFGGGYGYTF. As DNA, the CDR3 is TGCAGTGCTAGTAATTTTGGGGGCGGCTATGGCTACACCTTC.

This clonotype was recorded many times. The J gene is TRBJ1-6, the V gene TRBV14; D is uncertain. Germline V gene sequence: CDR1 SGHDN, CDR2 FVKESK. Trimming left V 2 bases short and J 0 bases short, with 8 bases between. The CDR3 is 16 amino acids. CDR3 DNA: TGTGCCAGCAGCCAACGGAGGAGCTCCTATAATTCACCCCTCCACTTT. Its translation is CASSQRRSSYNSPLHF. The variable domain in full, completed from reference TRBV14 and TRBJ1-6, reads EAGVTQFPSHSVIEKGQTVTLRCDPISGHDNLYWYRRVMGKEIKFLLHFVKESKQDESGMPNNRFLAERTGGTYSTLKVQPAELEDSGVYFCASSQRRSSYNSPLHFGNGTRLTVT.

This clonotype has more than one count but fewer than ten. J is TRBJ1-1 and V is TRBV29-1, with D possibly TRBD1 on 5 matching bases. The V gene lost 6 bases and the J gene lost 7 bases, with 12 bases spanning the gap. CDR3 length equals 11 residues. In germline, CDR1 is SQVTM, CDR2 ANQGSEA. This chain's CDR3 is CSVRQFYEAFF. The CDR3 nucleotides are TGCAGCGTGCGACAGTTTTATGAAGCTTTCTTT.

The sample holds many counts of this clonotype. CDR3 residues: CASSPTRGHEQFF. CDR3 sequence (DNA): TGTGCCAGCAGCCCGACCCGGGGCCATGAGCAGTTCTTC. V usage is TRBV11-3 and J usage is TRBJ2-1; possibly TRBD1 or TRBD2 for D (5 bases each). The CDR3 sequence is 13 residues long. Deletions cut 5 bases from V and 8 bases from J, with 13 bases between. In germline, CDR1 is SGHNT, CDR2 YENEEA. The entire variable domain, with the rest obtained from reference TRBV11-3 and TRBJ2-1, is as follows: EAGVVQSPRYKIIEKKQPVAFWCNPISGHNTLYWYLQNLGQGPELLIRYENEEAVDDSQLPKDRFSAERLKGVDSTLKIQPAELGDSAVYLCASSPTRGHEQFFGPGTRLTVL.

This clonotype was counted a few times. This chain connects TRBV29-1 to TRBJ1-4; D remains unclear. The CDR3 loop spans 10 amino acids. Looked up from germline, CDR1 is SQVTM and CDR2 is ANQGSEA. Trimming shortened V by 4 bases and J by 6 bases, and 3 bases separated the two germline ends. The CDR3 sequence: CSVGDEKLFF. Written as DNA, the CDR3 is TGCAGCGTTGGGGATGAAAAACTGTTTTTT.

This clonotype was seen ten or more times. The V gene is TRBV6-5, the J gene TRBJ2-7; D gene ambiguous. V shed 2 bases and J shed 4 bases, with 12 bases lying between them. Germline V lookup: CDR1 MNHEY, CDR2 SVGAGI. This CDR3 region has 14 residues. The CDR3 coding sequence is TGTGCCAGCAGTTACGTTGGGATCCAGTACGAGCAGTACTTC. This translates into CASSYVGIQYEQYF.

This clonotype has a count of ten or more. The chain carries TRBV2 and TRBJ2-4; TRBD1 or TRBD2 may be the D gene (5 bases each). V was pared by 8 bases and J by 5 bases, with 16 bases between. This CDR3 comprises 14 residues. Germline loops: CDR1 SNHLY, CDR2 FYNNEI. The CDR3 loop is CASGRGRAENIQYF. CDR3 coding DNA: TGTGCCAGCGGTCGGGGCAGGGCCGAAAACATTCAGTACTTC. The full variable domain, in which reference TRBV2 and TRBJ2-4 provide the parts outside the CDR3, is EPEVTQTPSHQVTQMGQEVILRCVPISNHLYFYWYRQILGQKVEFLVSFYNNEISEKSEIFDDQFSVERPDGSNFTLKIRSTKLEDSAMYFCASGRGRAENIQYFGAGTRLSVL.

This clonotype was seen at least ten times. The chain has TRBV11-2 and TRBJ2-1; 11 nucleotides agree with TRBD2. The V gene's germline CDR1 is SGHAT and CDR2 FQNNGV. With V trimmed by 5 bases and J by 9 bases, 6 bases remained unmatched. The CDR3 totals 14 residues. The CDR3 reads CASSALAGVFEQFF. The CDR3 nucleotides are TGTGCCAGCAGCGCACTAGCGGGAGTTTTTGAGCAGTTCTTC.